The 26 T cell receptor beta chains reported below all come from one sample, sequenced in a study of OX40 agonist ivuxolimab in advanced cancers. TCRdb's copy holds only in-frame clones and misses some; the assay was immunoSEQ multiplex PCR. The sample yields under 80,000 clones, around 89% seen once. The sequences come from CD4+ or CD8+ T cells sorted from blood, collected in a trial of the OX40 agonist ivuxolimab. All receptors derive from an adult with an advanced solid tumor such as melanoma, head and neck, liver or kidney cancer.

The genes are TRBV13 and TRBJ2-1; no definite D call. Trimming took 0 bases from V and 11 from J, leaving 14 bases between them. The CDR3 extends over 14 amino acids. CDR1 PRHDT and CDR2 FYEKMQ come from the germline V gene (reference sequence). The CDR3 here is CASSLGRGGYKQFF. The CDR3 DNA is TGTGCCAGCAGCTTAGGCCGCGGTGGCTACAAGCAGTTCTTC.

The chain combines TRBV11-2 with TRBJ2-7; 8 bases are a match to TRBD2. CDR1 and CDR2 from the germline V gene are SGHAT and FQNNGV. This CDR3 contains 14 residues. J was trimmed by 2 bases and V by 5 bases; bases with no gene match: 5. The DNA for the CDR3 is TGTGCCAGCAGCGCTGGGCGGGGGGCCTACGAGCAGTACTTC. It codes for CASSAGRGAYEQYF.

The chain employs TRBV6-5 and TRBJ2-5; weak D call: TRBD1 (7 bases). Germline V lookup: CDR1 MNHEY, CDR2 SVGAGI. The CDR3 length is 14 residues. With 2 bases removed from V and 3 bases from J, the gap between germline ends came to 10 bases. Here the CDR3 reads CASSYRGTEETQYF. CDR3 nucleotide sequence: TGTGCCAGCAGTTACCGCGGGACAGAAGAGACCCAGTACTTC.

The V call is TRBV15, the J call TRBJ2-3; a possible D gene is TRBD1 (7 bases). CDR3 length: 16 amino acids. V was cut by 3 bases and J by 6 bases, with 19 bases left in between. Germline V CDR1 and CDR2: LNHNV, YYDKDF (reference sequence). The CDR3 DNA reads TGTGCCACCAGCAGCTTGGAGGGGACAGACGTGGATACGCAGTATTTT. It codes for CATSSLEGTDVDTQYF.

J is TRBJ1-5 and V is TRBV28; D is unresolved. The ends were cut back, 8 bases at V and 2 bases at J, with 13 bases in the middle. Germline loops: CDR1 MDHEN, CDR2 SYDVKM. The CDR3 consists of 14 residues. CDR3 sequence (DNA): TGTGCCAGCGGCGGAGCGGGAGGCAATCAGCCCCAGCATTTT. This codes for CASGGAGGNQPQHF.

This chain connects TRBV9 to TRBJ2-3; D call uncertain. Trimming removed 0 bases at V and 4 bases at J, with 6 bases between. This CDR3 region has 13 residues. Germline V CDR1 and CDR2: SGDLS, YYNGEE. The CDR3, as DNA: TGTGCCAGCAGCGTAGATCTCCCAGATACGCAGTATTTT. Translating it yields CASSVDLPDTQYF.

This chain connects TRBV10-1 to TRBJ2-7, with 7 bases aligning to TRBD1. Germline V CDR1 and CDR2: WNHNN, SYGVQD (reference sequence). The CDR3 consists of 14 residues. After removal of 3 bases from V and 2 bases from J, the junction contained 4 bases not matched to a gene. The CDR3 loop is CASSETGDPYEQYF. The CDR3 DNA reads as TGCGCCAGCAGTGAAACAGGGGACCCCTACGAGCAGTACTTC.

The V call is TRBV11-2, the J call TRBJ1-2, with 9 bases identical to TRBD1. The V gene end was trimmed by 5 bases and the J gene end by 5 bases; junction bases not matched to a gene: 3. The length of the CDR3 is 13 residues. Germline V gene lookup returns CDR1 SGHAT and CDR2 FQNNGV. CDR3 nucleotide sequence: TGTGCCAGCAGCCAGGGACAGGGTTATGGCTACACCTTC. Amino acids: CASSQGQGYGYTF.

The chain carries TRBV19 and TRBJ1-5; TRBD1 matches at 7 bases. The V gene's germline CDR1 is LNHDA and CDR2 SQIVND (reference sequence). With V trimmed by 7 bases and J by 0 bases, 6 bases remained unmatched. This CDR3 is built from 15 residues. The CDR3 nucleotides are TGTGCCAGTACCGAGAACAGGGGTAGCAATCAGCCCCAGCATTTT. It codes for CASTENRGSNQPQHF.

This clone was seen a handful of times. CDR3 loop: CASSLDSGLAGELFF. Written as DNA, the CDR3 is TGTGCCAGCAGCTTAGATAGCGGGCTAGCCGGGGAGCTGTTTTTT. V gene TRBV11-2 combines with J gene TRBJ2-2, with 7 bases aligning to TRBD2. Germline CDR1 is SGHAT and CDR2 is FQNNGV. V lost 0 bases, J lost 6 bases, and 4 bases stayed unmatched. This CDR3 is built from 15 residues.

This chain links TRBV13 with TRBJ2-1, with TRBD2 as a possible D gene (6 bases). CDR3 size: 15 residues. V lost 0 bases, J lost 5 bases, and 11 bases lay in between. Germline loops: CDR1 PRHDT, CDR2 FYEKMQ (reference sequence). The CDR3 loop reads CASSLGEGQDNEQFF. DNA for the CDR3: TGTGCCAGCAGCTTAGGGGAGGGCCAGGACAATGAGCAGTTCTTC.

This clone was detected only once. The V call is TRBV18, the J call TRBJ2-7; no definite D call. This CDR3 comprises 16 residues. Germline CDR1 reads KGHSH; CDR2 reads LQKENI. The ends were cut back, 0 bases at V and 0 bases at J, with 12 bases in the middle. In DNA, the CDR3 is TGTGCCAGCTCACCACCATTAGACGGCCCCTCCTACGAGCAGTACTTC. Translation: CASSPPLDGPSYEQYF.

The CDR3 DNA reads TGTGCCAGCAGCCAAGTAGCGGGAGAAGAGACCCAGTACTTC. Translated: CASSQVAGEETQYF. The chain is built from TRBV4-2 and TRBJ2-5, with TRBD2 identical over 9 bases. The CDR3 runs 14 residues. Trimming removed 1 base from V and 3 bases from J; junction bases left unmatched: 0. The V gene's germline CDR1 is LGHNA and CDR2 YNFKEQ.

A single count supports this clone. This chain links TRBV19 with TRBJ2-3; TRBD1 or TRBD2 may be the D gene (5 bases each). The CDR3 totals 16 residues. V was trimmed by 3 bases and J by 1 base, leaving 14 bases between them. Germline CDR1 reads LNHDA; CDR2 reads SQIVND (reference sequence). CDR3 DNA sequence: TGTGCCAGTAGTATTGGATGGGGGAGTCGCACAGATACGCAGTATTTT. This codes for CASSIGWGSRTDTQYF.

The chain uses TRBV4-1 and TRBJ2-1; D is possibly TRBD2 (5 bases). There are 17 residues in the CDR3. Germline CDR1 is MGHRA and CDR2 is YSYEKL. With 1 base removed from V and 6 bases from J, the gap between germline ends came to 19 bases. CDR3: CASSQVPGAELSNEQFF. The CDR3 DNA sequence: TGCGCCAGCAGCCAAGTCCCCGGAGCGGAACTTTCCAATGAGCAGTTCTTC.

The CDR3 DNA reads as TGTGCTAGTGGACCCCTCCCGACAGGGTGGACAGCTACTAATGAAAAACTGTTTTTT. Protein product: CASGPLPTGWTATNEKLFF. The chain carries TRBV12-5 and TRBJ1-4; 7 bases are shared with TRBD1. This CDR3 contains 19 residues. Germline V lookup: CDR1 LGHNT, CDR2 FRNRAP. After removal of 6 bases from V and 2 bases from J, the junction contained 18 bases not matched to a gene.

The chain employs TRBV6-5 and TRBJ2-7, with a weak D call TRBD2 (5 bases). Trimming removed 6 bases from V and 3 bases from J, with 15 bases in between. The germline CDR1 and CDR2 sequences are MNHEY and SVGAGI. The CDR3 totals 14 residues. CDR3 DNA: TGTGCCAGCAGCCTCGGGAATCCCAGCTACGAGCAGTACTTC. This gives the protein CASSLGNPSYEQYF.

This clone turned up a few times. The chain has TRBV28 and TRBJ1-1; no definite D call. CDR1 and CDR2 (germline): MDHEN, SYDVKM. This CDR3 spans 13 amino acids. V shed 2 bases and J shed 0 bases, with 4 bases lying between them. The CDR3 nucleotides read TGTGCCAGCAGTTTAGGTATGAACACTGAAGCTTTCTTT. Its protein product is CASSLGMNTEAFF. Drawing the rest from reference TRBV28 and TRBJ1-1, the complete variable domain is DVKVTQSSRYLVKRTGEKVFLECVQDMDHENMFWYRQDPGLGLRLIYFSYDVKMKEKGDIPEGYSVSREKKERFSLILESASTNQTSMYLCASSLGMNTEAFFGQGTRLTVV.

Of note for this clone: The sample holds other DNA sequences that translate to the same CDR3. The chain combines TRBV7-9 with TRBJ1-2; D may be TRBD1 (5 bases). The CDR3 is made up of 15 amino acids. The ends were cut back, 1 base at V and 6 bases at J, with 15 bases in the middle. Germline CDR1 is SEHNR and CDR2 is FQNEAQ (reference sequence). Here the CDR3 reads CASSLGLAGGHGYTF. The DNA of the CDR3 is TGTGCCAGCAGCTTAGGGCTGGCGGGGGGTCATGGCTACACCTTC.

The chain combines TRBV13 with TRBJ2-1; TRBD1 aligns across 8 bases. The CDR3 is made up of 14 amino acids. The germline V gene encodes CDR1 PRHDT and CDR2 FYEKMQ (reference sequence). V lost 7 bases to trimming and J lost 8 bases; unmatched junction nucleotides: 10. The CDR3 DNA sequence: TGTGCCAGCACCACGCACAGGGGGAGCGATGAGCAGTTCTTC. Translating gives CASTTHRGSDEQFF.

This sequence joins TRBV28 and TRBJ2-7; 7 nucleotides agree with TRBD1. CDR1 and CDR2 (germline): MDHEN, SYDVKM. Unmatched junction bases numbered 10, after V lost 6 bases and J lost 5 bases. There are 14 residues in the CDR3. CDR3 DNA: TGTGCCAGCAGCCGTCCGACAGGGACCGACGAGCAGTACTTC. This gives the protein CASSRPTGTDEQYF.

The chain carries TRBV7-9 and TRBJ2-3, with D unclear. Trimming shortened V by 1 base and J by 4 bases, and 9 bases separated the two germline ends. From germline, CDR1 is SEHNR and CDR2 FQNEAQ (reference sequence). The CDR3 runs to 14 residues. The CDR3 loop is CASSLVAVSDTQYF. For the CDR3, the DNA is TGTGCCAGCAGCTTAGTTGCGGTATCAGATACGCAGTATTTT.

CDR3 loop: CASSVTSGSSYEQYF. CDR3 coding DNA: TGTGCCAGCAGCGTGACTAGCGGAAGCTCCTACGAGCAGTACTTC. The chain carries TRBV5-4 and TRBJ2-7, with TRBD2 matching 9 bases. Germline lookup yields CDR1 SGHNT and CDR2 YYREEE (reference sequence). CDR3 length: 15 residues. The junction had 5 bases not matched to a gene; V was cut back by 4 bases and J by 0 bases.

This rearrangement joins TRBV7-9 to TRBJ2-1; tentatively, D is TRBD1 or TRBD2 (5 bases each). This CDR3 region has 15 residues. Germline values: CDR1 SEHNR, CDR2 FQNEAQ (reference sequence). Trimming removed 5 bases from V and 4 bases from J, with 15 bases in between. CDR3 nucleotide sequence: TGTGCCAGCAGCCGCCCGGGACGGAGTTACAATGAGCAGTTCTTC. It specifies CASSRPGRSYNEQFF.

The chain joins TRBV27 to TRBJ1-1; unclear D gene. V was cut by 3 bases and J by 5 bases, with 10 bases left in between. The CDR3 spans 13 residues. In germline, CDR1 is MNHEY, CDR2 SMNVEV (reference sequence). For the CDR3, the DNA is TGTGCCAGCAGTTTGGCAAGCCTAACTGAAGCTTTCTTT. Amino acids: CASSLASLTEAFF.

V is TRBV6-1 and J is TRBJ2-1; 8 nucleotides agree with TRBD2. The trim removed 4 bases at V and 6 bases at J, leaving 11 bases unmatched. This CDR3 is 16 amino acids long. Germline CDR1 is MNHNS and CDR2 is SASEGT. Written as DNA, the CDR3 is TGTGCCAGCAGTGCCCCGGGCGGGAGGATCGTCAATGAGCAGTTCTTC. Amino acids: CASSAPGGRIVNEQFF.